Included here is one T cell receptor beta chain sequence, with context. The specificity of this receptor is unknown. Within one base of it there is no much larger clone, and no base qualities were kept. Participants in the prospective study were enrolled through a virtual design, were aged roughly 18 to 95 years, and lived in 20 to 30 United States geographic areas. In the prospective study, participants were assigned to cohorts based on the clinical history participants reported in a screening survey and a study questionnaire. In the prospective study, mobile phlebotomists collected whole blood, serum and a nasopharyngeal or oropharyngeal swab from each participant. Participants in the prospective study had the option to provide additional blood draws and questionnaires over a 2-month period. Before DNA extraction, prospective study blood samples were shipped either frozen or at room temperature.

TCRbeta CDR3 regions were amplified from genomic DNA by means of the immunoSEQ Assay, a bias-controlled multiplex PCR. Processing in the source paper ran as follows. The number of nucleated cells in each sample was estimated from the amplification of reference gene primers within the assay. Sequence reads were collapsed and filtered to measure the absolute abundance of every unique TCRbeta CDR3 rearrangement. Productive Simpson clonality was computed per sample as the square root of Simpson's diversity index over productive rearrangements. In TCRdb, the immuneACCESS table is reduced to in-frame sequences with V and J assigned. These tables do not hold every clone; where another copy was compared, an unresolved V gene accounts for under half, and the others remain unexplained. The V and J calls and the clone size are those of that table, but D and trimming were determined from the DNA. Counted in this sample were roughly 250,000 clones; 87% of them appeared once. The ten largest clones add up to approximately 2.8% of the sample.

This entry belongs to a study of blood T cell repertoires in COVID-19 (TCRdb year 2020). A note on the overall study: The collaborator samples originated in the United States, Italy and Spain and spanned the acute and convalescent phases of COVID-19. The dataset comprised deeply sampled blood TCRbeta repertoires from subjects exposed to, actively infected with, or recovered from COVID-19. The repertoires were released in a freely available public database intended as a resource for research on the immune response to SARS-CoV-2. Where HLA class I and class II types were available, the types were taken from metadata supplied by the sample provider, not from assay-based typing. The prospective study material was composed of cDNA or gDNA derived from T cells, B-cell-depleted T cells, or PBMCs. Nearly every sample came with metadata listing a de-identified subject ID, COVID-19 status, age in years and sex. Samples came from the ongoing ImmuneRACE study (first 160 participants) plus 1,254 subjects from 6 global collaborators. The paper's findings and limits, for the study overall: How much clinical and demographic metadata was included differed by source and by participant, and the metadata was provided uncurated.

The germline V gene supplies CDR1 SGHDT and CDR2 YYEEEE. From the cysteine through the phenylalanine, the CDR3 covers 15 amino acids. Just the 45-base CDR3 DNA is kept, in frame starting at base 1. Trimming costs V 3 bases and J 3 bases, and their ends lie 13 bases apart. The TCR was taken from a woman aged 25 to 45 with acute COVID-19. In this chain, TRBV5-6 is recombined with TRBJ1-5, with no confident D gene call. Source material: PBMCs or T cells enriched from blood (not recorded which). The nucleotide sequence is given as TGTGCCAGCAGCTCATGGAGGCAGATCAATCAGCCCCAGCATTTT. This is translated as CASSSWRQINQPQHF.